This T cell receptor (beta chain) was profiled in a study of lymphopenia after photon versus proton radiotherapy. Sequencing used immunoSEQ multiplex PCR; TCRdb keeps in-frame clones, though not all of them. The table includes about 70,000 clones, around 93% detected once. CDR3 length: 12 amino acids. V shed 5 bases and J shed 0 bases, with 5 bases lying between them. CDR1 is MNHNY and CDR2 is SVGAGI in the germline V gene (reference sequence). The sequence was collected from a woman in her thirties or forties with cholangiocarcinoma. The source was peripheral blood, collected from a patient treated with photon-based radiotherapy. The V gene is TRBV6-6, the J gene TRBJ2-7, with no clear D. CDR3 nucleotide sequence: TGTGCCAGCAGTGCGAGCTCCTACGAGCAGTACTTC. It encodes CASSASSYEQYF.